The clone carrying this T cell receptor (beta chain) was picked up a small number of times. Its antigen remains unidentified. The data derive from a study of cytomegalovirus exposure and HLA in healthy donors. Study-wide context: Of the donors genotyped, 300 to 500 in all, around 76% fell in the Caucasian-associated ancestry cluster. Findings and limits, study-wide: The authors judged a highly shared variant cluster likely a sequencing artifact.

The CDR3 is 17 amino acids. V lost 6 bases and J lost 0; bases outside the gene matches: 11. CDR1 and CDR2 (germline): SGDLS, YYNGEE. The PCR had 60 Vbeta and 13 Jbeta primers. In the original workflow: Unique TCR beta chains numbered roughly 84 million in a later analysis, with about 9.9 million shared. The method was immunoSEQ multiplex PCR; TCRdb's version includes in-frame clones alone and lacks a portion of them. That table is the source of V, J and clone size, and D and trimming were worked out from the DNA. Seen here are some 150,000 clones, under 90% observed once, and the top ten hold 4% to 5.5%. Though nominally healthy at sampling, donors likely had unrecorded immune exposures.

The sample was PBMCs. The chain links TRBV9 to TRBJ2-1, with 8 bases that match TRBD2. This receptor was identified in a man aged 25 to 40 in good health and CMV-seronegative. CDR3 bases: TGTGCCAGCACCCCAGGGCTAGCGGGCAGCTCCTACAATGAGCAGTTCTTC. Its protein is CASTPGLAGSSYNEQFF. The whole variable domain, filled in from reference TRBV9 and TRBJ2-1, reads DSGVTQTPKHLITATGQRVTLRCSPRSGDLSVYWYQQSLDQGLQFLIQYYNGEERAKGNILERFSAQQFPDLHSELNLSSLELGDSALYFCASTPGLAGSSYNEQFFGPGTRLTVL.